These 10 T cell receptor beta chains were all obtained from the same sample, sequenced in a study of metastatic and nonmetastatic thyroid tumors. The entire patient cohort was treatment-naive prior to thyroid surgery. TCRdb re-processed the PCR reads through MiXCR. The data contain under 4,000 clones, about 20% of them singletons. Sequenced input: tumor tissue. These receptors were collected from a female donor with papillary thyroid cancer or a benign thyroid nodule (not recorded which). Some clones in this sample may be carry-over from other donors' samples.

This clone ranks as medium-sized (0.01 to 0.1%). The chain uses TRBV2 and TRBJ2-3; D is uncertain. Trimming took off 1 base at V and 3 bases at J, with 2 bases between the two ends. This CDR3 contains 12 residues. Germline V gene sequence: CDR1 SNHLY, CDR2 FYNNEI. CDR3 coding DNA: TGTGCCAGCAGTGAAGGGACAGATACGCAGTATTTT. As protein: CASSEGTDTQYF.

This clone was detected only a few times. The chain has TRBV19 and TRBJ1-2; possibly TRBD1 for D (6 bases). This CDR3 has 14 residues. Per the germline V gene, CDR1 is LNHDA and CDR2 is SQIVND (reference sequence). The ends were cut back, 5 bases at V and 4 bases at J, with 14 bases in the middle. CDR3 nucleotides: TGTGCCAGTAGTTCGGACAGACATCTCTATGGCTACACCTTC. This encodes CASSSDRHLYGYTF.

CDR3 sequence reads: CASSSLATSGRGNEQFF. DNA of the CDR3: TGTGCCAGCAGTTCACTCGCGACTAGCGGGAGGGGGAATGAGCAGTTCTTC. The chain is built from TRBV6-2 or TRBV6-3 and TRBJ2-1; the match to TRBD2 covers 14 bases. This CDR3 contains 17 residues. V was pared by 4 bases and J by 7 bases, with 9 bases of the junction left unmatched. CDR1 and CDR2 (germline): MNHEY, SVGEGT.

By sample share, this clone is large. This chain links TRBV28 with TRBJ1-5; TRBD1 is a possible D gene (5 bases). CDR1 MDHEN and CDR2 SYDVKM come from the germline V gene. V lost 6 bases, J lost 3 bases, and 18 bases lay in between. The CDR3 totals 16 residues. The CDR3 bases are TGTGCCAGCAGCGCAAGAGGGGCCCCATTCAATCAGCCCCAGCATTTT. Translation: CASSARGAPFNQPQHF.

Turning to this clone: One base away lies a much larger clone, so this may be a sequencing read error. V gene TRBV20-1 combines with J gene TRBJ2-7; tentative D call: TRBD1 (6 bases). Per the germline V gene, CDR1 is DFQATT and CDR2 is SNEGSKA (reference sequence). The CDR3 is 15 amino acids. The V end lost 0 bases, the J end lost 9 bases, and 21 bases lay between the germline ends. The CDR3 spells CSARDSARGSCVQYF. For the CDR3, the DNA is TGCAGTGCTAGAGATTCCGCGAGGGGGAGCTGCGTGCAGTACTTC.

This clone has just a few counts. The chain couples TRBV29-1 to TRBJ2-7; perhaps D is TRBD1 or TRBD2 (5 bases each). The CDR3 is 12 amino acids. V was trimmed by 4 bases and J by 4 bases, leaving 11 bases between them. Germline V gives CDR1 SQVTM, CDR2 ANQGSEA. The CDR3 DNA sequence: TGCAGCGTTGGGGACGGTGAGTACGAGCAGTACTTC. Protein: CSVGDGEYEQYF.

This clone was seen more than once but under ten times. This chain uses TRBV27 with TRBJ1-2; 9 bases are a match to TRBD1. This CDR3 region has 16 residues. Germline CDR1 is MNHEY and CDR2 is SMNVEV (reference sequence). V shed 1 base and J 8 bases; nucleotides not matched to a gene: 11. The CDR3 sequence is CASSLYSGWTGEGYTF. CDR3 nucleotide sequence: TGTGCCAGCAGTTTATATTCGGGGTGGACAGGGGAGGGCTACACCTTC.

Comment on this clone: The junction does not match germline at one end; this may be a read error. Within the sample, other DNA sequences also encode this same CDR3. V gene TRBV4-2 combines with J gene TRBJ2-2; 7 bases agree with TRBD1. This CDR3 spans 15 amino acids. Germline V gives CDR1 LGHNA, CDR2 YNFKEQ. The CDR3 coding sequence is TGTGCTAGCAGCTCCGGGACAGCAAACACCGGGGAGCTGTTTTTT. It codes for CASSSGTANTGELFF.

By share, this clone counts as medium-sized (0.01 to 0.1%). The CDR3 nucleotides read TGTGCCAGCAGACCTGGGGACAGAGAGAACACTGAAGCTTTCTTT. Translation gives CASRPGDRENTEAFF. The chain is built from TRBV9 and TRBJ1-1; 7 bases fit TRBD1. V was clipped by 5 bases and J by 1 base; unmatched bases: 8. Germline-derived CDR1 and CDR2 are SGDLS and YYNGEE. This CDR3 comprises 15 residues.

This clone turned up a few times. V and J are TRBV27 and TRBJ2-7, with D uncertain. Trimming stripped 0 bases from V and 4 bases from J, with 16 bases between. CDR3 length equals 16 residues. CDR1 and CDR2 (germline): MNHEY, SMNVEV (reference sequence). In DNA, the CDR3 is TGTGCCAGCAGTTTATCTGTTGGCCTAGGTCGATACGAGCAGTACTTC. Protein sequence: CASSLSVGLGRYEQYF.